The clone carrying this TCR beta chain was counted ten times or more. Its antigen is as yet unknown. Patients underwent thyroid surgery, and none had received any treatment before it. This sample was taken from a study of metastatic and nonmetastatic thyroid tumors. Study background: Where malignant and benign thyroid patients were concerned, repertoires were compared across blood and tumor or nodule tissue. Study-level results: Reported TCR beta diversity, measured in blood and tumor, was significantly higher for malignant thyroid tumors than for benign nodules.

Per the germline V gene, CDR1 is LGHNT and CDR2 is FRNRAP. Between the trimmed V and J ends, which lost 4 bases and 5 bases, there was a span of 17 bases. CDR3 length equals 15 residues. Authors' analysis steps: The study built a papillary thyroid cancer distant-metastasis classifier from CDR3 differences across clinicopathological groups. TCRdb re-clonotyped the PCR reads through MiXCR. TCRdb, not the authors, supplied the V and J calls. The profile shows tens of thousands of clones, around 13% of them singletons. J is TRBJ1-1 and V is TRBV12-5; no clear D. Sequenced: tumor tissue. This TCR derives from a female donor with papillary thyroid cancer or a benign thyroid nodule (not recorded which). Some clones in this sample may be carry-over from other donors' samples. The CDR3: CASGSPTPLRTEAFF. In DNA form, the CDR3 reads TGTGCTAGTGGTTCACCAACACCCTTGAGGACTGAAGCTTTCTTT.